A single sample gave rise to the 22 T cell receptor beta chains below, sequenced in a study of glioma-infiltrating T cells. Amplification of TCR alpha and beta CDR3 regions from RNA used iRepertoire nested multiplex PCR. TCRdb reprocessed the multiplex PCR reads with MiXCR, giving one entry per CDR3 protein. Of a few hundred thousand distinct CDR3 sequences in the sample, around 45% are singletons; the top ten hold 12%. Sequenced input: glioma tissue, nonneoplastic brain tissue, or PBMCs (not recorded which). These receptors all come from a human donor with low-grade glioma or glioblastoma, undergoing nonglioma brain surgery, or in good health (not recorded which).

This clonotype was seen a handful of times. The rearrangement uses TRBV7-2 and TRBJ2-7; TRBD1 matches 10 bases. After removal of 5 bases from V and 6 bases from J, the junction contained 7 bases not matched to a gene. The CDR3 is 14 amino acids. Germline CDR1 reads SGHTA; CDR2 reads FQGNSA. The CDR3 loop reads CASSLPGQGSEQYF. The DNA for the CDR3 is TGTGCCAGCAGCCTCCCGGGACAGGGGTCCGAGCAGTACTTC.

This clonotype was detected a few times. The genes are TRBV7-3 and TRBJ2-4; 10 bases align to TRBD2. With 2 bases clipped from V and 9 bases from J, the junction kept 7 bases outside the gene matches. Germline V CDR1 and CDR2: SGHTA, FQGTGA. The CDR3 runs 15 residues. The CDR3 region is CASSLASGSGGIQYF. The CDR3 DNA reads TGTGCCAGCAGCTTAGCTAGCGGGAGTGGTGGCATTCAGTACTTC.

This clonotype came up a few times. The genes are TRBV2 and TRBJ1-2; D gene uncertain. The CDR3 is made up of 12 amino acids. Between the trimmed V and J ends, which lost 6 bases and 5 bases, there was a span of 10 bases. Germline CDR1 SNHLY, CDR2 FYNNEI. The CDR3 spells CASSGPEYGYTF. CDR3 nucleotide sequence: TGTGCCAGCAGCGGGCCAGAATATGGCTACACCTTC.

This clonotype was observed once. This chain joins TRBV12-3 or TRBV12-4 and TRBJ2-7; D perhaps matches TRBD2 (5 bases). CDR3 length: 13 amino acids. Deletions cut 8 bases from V and 3 bases from J, with 14 bases between. The CDR3 here is CASRGTRCYEQYF. The CDR3 coding sequence is TGTGCCAGCCGGGGTACTCGTTGCTACGAGCAGTACTTC.

V and J are TRBV24-1 and TRBJ2-3, with D perhaps matching TRBD1 (6 bases). The CDR3 has 14 residues. Deletions cut 12 bases from V and 5 bases from J, with 20 bases between. CDR1 is KGHDR and CDR2 is SFDVKD in the germline V gene. The CDR3 here is CASPDRPKRDTQYF. The CDR3 nucleotides read TGTGCCTCCCCCGACAGGCCAAAGAGAGATACGCAGTATTTT.

The chain joins TRBV7-2 to TRBJ1-2; no reliable D call. CDR3 size: 12 residues. Germline CDR1 SGHTA, CDR2 FQGNSA. V was clipped by 1 base and J by 8 bases, with 8 bases between them. The CDR3 nucleotides are TGTGCCAGCAGCTTAGGGCACACCGGCTACACCTTC. Protein: CASSLGHTGYTF.

On this clonotype itself: This may come from a read error, since a much larger clone is one base off. CDR3 protein: CASRQRMSTDTQYF. The DNA of the CDR3 is TGTGCCAGCAGACAGAGGATGAGCACAGATACGCAGTATTTT. V is TRBV28 and J is TRBJ2-3; D gene ambiguous. This CDR3 contains 14 residues. Germline V gene data show CDR1 as MDHEN and CDR2 as SYDVKM. Trimming took 6 bases from V and 0 from J, leaving 10 bases between them.

Turning to this clonotype: Given a much more abundant clone one base away, this may be a read error. The rearrangement uses TRBV7-2 and TRBJ2-7, with unresolved D. CDR1 is SGHTA, CDR2 FQGNSA, per germline. The length of the CDR3 is 13 residues. V was trimmed by 4 bases and J by 2 bases, leaving 9 bases between them. The CDR3 coding sequence is TGTGCCAGCAGCTGGCGGCAAGCCTACGAGCAGTACTTC. Encoded protein: CASSWRQAYEQYF.

This clonotype came up many times. V and J are TRBV6-2 or TRBV6-3 and TRBJ2-2, with D maybe TRBD1 (5 bases). Trimming removed 5 bases from V and 2 bases from J, with 12 bases in between. Germline lookup yields CDR1 MNHEY and CDR2 SVGEGT. The CDR3 extends over 15 amino acids. CDR3 in DNA: TGTGCCAGCAGTGATCCAGGGCGAAACACCGGGGAGCTGTTTTTT. Translated: CASSDPGRNTGELFF.

In its sample, this clonotype was seen many times. The chain uses TRBV6-1 and TRBJ1-1; D remains ambiguous. CDR3 length: 11 amino acids. Trimming took 11 bases from V and 4 from J, leaving 11 bases between them. Germline values: CDR1 MNHNS, CDR2 SASEGT. The CDR3 loop is CAPRRFTEAFF. The CDR3 coding sequence is TGTGCCCCTAGGAGGTTCACTGAAGCTTTCTTT.

Only a few counts were recorded for this clonotype. The chain employs TRBV7-9 and TRBJ2-3, with 7 bases aligning to TRBD2. CDR1 is SEHNR and CDR2 is FQNEAQ in the germline V gene (reference sequence). Trimming took 5 bases from V and 3 from J; bases not matched to a gene: 8. The CDR3 runs to 15 residues. The CDR3 nucleotides read TGTGCCAGCAGCACACTAGCGATAAGGACAGATACGCAGTATTTT. This encodes CASSTLAIRTDTQYF.

The chain joins TRBV12-3 or TRBV12-4 to TRBJ2-4, with 9 bases that match TRBD2. CDR3 length: 14 residues. V shed 6 bases, J shed 9 bases, and the junction held 9 bases outside the gene matches. Written as DNA, the CDR3 is TGTGCCAGCAGACTTAGCGGGAGCGGGGGCATTCAGTACTTC. Amino acid sequence: CASRLSGSGGIQYF.

The CDR3 spells CASSPDRAGAFF. The CDR3 DNA reads TGTGCCAGCTCCCCGGACAGGGCGGGAGCTTTCTTT. The rearrangement links TRBV18 to TRBJ1-1, with 8 positions matching TRBD1. Per the germline V gene, CDR1 is KGHSH and CDR2 is LQKENI. This CDR3 is built from 12 residues. With 6 bases clipped from V and 10 bases from J, the junction kept 7 bases outside the gene matches.

Of note for this clonotype: A read error may be the cause here, since a much bigger clone is one base away. The chain carries TRBV28 and TRBJ2-5; 8 bases align to TRBD1. CDR3 size: 14 residues. In germline, CDR1 is MDHEN, CDR2 SYDVKM. The trim removed 9 bases at V and 11 bases at J, leaving 17 bases unmatched. CDR3 sequence reads: CARGLGQGSYKQYF. CDR3 in DNA: TGTGCCAGGGGGCTTGGACAGGGTTCCTACAAGCAGTACTTC.

This clonotype was picked up a small number of times. The rearrangement joins TRBV4-3 to TRBJ1-5; D not certain. The V and J ends lost 2 bases and 7 bases respectively, with 18 bases between them. The germline V gene encodes CDR1 LGHNA and CDR2 YSLEER. The CDR3 is 16 amino acids. CDR3 region: CASSQYYLPSSQPQHF. CDR3 nucleotide sequence: TGCGCCAGCAGCCAATACTACCTACCGAGTTCGCAGCCCCAGCATTTT.

The chain joins TRBV6-6 to TRBJ1-5; 7 bases align to TRBD1. Germline V gene lookup returns CDR1 MNHNY and CDR2 SVGAGI (reference sequence). The CDR3 sequence is 15 residues long. With V trimmed by 7 bases and J by 3 bases, 9 bases remained unmatched. CDR3 loop: CASTKGGQTNQPQHF. DNA of the CDR3: TGTGCCAGCACCAAAGGGGGACAGACCAATCAGCCCCAGCATTTT.

Remarks on this clonotype: A much larger clone differs by one base, so this may be a read error. The chain combines TRBV6-2 or TRBV6-3 with TRBJ1-5, with D perhaps TRBD1 (5 bases). V was clipped by 7 bases and J by 2 bases, with 12 bases between them. This CDR3 has 14 residues. CDR1 MNHEY and CDR2 SVGEGT come from the germline V gene. Here the CDR3 DNA reads TGTGCCAGCACTCGGGACTGGGGCAATCAGCCCCAGCATTTT. Protein product: CASTRDWGNQPQHF.

The chain carries TRBV11-1 and TRBJ1-5; D is ambiguous. Deletions cut 5 bases from V and 3 bases from J, with 20 bases between. The CDR3 consists of 17 residues. CDR1 is SGHAT and CDR2 is FQDESV in the germline V gene (reference sequence). CDR3 sequence (DNA): TGTGCCAGCAGCACTTTATGGACGGTGCAACTCAATCAGCCCCAGCATTTT. Translated, it gives CASSTLWTVQLNQPQHF.

CDR3 DNA: TGTGCCAGCAGCCTATCAGCGGGAGCCGGACACAATGAGCAGTTCTTC. Translation: CASSLSAGAGHNEQFF. V usage is TRBV7-3 and J usage is TRBJ2-1; 8 nucleotides align to TRBD2. Germline V gene data show CDR1 as SGHTA and CDR2 as FQGTGA. The J segment lost 5 bases and the V segment lost 5 bases, leaving 11 bases of the junction unmatched. The CDR3 has 16 amino acids.

A remark on this clonotype: A much more abundant neighbour one base away suggests this may be a read error. The chain joins TRBV6-5 to TRBJ1-2, with D unclear. CDR1 and CDR2 from the germline V gene are MNHEY and SVGAGI. The CDR3 sequence is 12 residues long. The CDR3 here is CASSSGNYGYNF. As DNA, the CDR3 is TGTGCCAGCAGTTCTGGGAACTATGGCTACAACTTC.

Concerning this clonotype: The germline gene is not matched at one end of the junction; a read error may be the cause. This chain connects TRBV27 to TRBJ2-7, with D unclear. CDR1 MNHEY and CDR2 SMNVEV come from the germline V gene (reference sequence). The CDR3 runs to 14 residues. The CDR3 here is CASSYAGYSYGQYF. DNA for the CDR3: TGTGCCAGCAGTTACGCAGGATACTCCTACGGGCAGTACTTC.

For this clonotype: Relative to the germline gene, one junction end is altered; a read error may explain this. The gene calls are TRBV4-1 and TRBJ1-1; no firm D call. Germline CDR1 and CDR2: MGHRA and YSYEKL. CDR3 length: 14 amino acids. The CDR3 is CASSQDPPESETFF. Written as DNA, the CDR3 is TGCGCCAGCAGCCAAGATCCCCCGGAATCTGAAACTTTCTTT.